This entry describes one TCR beta chain. Authors' analysis steps: Nucleated cell number was recorded as an estimate derived from reference gene primer amplification. Measured with immunoSEQ multiplex PCR; TCRdb has only the in-frame clones, and not every one. V, J and clone size are those of that table, while D and trimming were read from the DNA. The sample lists fewer than 250,000 clones; 80% were seen once. The data originate from a study of blood T cell repertoires in COVID-19. For the study at large: Both acute and convalescent COVID-19 samples were obtained from the United States, Italy and Spain. T cells, B-cell-depleted T cells, or PBMCs provided the cDNA or gDNA that served as material.

Trimming removed 4 bases from V and 6 bases from J; junction bases left unmatched: 3. Germline V lookup: CDR1 LNHDA, CDR2 SQIVND (reference sequence). The CDR3 consists of 14 residues. This receptor was identified in a man in his sixties with acute or convalescent COVID-19. The J gene is TRBJ2-4, the V gene TRBV19, with TRBD2 matching 10 bases. Source material: peripheral blood. The CDR3 sequence is CASSSSGGINIQYF. The DNA for the CDR3 is TGTGCCAGTAGTAGTAGCGGGGGGATAAACATTCAGTACTTC. Full variable domain (remainder filled in from reference TRBV19 and TRBJ2-4): DGGITQSPKYLFRKEGQNVTLSCEQNLNHDAMYWYRQDPGQGLRLIYYSQIVNDFQKGDIAEGYSVSREKKESFPLTVTSAQKNPTAFYLCASSSSGGINIQYFGAGTRLSVL.